One and the same sample provided the 11 T cell receptor beta chains below, sequenced in a study of T-cell reconstitution after alpha-beta-depleted transplantation in children. The authors prepared the TCRbeta library with unique molecular identifiers. One entry per CDR3 protein, called by TCRdb with MiXCR from the PCR reads. The sample has roughly 490,000 distinct CDR3 sequences, about an eighth seen once; the top ten hold 11% to 15%. The sequencing used PBMCs, mostly from graft donor cells, collected 180 days after TCRalphabeta/CD19-depleted stem cell transplant. These receptors originate from a female patient between 2 and 10 years old who had a stem cell transplant for aplastic anemia, so the T cells may come from the graft donor.

This clonotype occurred a few times. The V gene is TRBV7-8, the J gene TRBJ1-2; 10 bases align to TRBD1. The CDR3 length is 14 residues. The trim removed 5 bases at V and 4 bases at J, leaving 4 bases unmatched. Per germline, CDR1 SGHVS and CDR2 FQNEAQ. CDR3 loop: CASSPRTGGYGYTF. In DNA form, the CDR3 reads TGTGCCAGCAGCCCCAGGACAGGGGGCTATGGCTACACCTTC.

The chain carries TRBV6-5 and TRBJ1-4; a possible D gene is TRBD1 (6 bases). Trimming shortened V by 5 bases and J by 1 base, and 14 bases separated the two germline ends. In germline, CDR1 is MNHEY, CDR2 SVGAGI. The CDR3 is 16 residues long. The CDR3 is CASSNGGAQTNEKLFF. The DNA for the CDR3 is TGTGCCAGCAGTAACGGGGGGGCGCAAACTAATGAAAAACTGTTTTTT.

The table lists this clonotype with a few counts. The CDR3 loop reads CASSPRGTAQPQYF. For the CDR3, the DNA is TGTGCCAGCAGCCCCCGGGGAACTGCCCAGCCCCAGTACTTC. The genes are TRBV7-8 and TRBJ2-5; tentative D call: TRBD2 (5 bases). This CDR3 has 14 amino acids. Deletions cut 5 bases from V and 9 bases from J, with 19 bases between. In germline, CDR1 is SGHVS, CDR2 FQNEAQ.

This clonotype was observed many times. J is TRBJ1-2 and V is TRBV29-1, with D tentatively TRBD1 (5 bases). Trimming shortened V by 4 bases and J by 0 bases, and 9 bases separated the two germline ends. This CDR3 contains 13 residues. Germline CDR1 is SQVTM and CDR2 is ANQGSEA. The CDR3 spells CSVGDGANYGYTF. In nucleotides, the CDR3 is TGCAGCGTTGGGGACGGAGCTAACTATGGCTACACCTTC.

This clonotype has only a few counts. The rearrangement uses TRBV12-3 or TRBV12-4 and TRBJ2-5, with TRBD2 identical over 7 bases. This CDR3 has 16 amino acids. V lost 5 bases, J lost 2 bases, and 11 bases stayed unmatched. Written as DNA, the CDR3 is TGTGCCAGCAGTCACTCGGGGGGATACCTTCAAGAGACCCAGTACTTC. It codes for CASSHSGGYLQETQYF.

Only a few counts were recorded for this clonotype. The chain recombines TRBV20-1 with TRBJ2-2, with no clear D. Germline values: CDR1 DFQATT, CDR2 SNEGSKA (reference sequence). V lost 3 bases, J lost 5 bases, and 7 bases lay in between. The CDR3 length is 12 residues. CDR3 DNA sequence: TGCAGTGCTAGTATACGGACCGGGGAGCTGTTTTTT. It codes for CSASIRTGELFF.

This rearrangement joins TRBV30 to TRBJ2-7; no firm D call. CDR3 size: 13 residues. V shed 2 bases and J shed 5 bases, with 13 bases lying between them. Germline V CDR1 and CDR2: GTSNPN, SVGIG (reference sequence). The CDR3 DNA sequence: TGTGCCTGGAGTCCCCCGGGTGGGGACGAGCAGTACTTC. Encoded protein: CAWSPPGGDEQYF.

This chain uses TRBV12-3 or TRBV12-4 with TRBJ2-1; perhaps D is TRBD1 or TRBD2 (7 bases each). The CDR3 sequence is 17 residues long. The V and J ends lost 2 bases and 0 bases respectively, with 14 bases between them. CDR3 nucleotides: TGTGCCAGCAGTTTACAGGGGGGAGGGGGCTCCTACAATGAGCAGTTCTTC. Translation: CASSLQGGGGSYNEQFF.

This clonotype has just a few counts. The chain combines TRBV27 with TRBJ2-1, with D unresolved. Germline CDR1 MNHEY, CDR2 SMNVEV (reference sequence). V lost 3 bases, J lost 5 bases, and 14 bases lay in between. This CDR3 has 15 amino acids. The CDR3 here is CASSFFAKGDNEQFF. CDR3 bases: TGTGCCAGCAGTTTCTTTGCGAAGGGTGACAATGAGCAGTTCTTC.

This clonotype occurred a few times. This chain links TRBV28 with TRBJ2-7; 9 bases align to TRBD1. The V segment lost 2 bases and the J segment 6 bases; nucleotides outside the gene matches: 5. CDR1 and CDR2 from the germline V gene are MDHEN and SYDVKM. CDR3 size: 14 residues. CDR3: CASSLRYRGPEQYF. The CDR3 DNA reads TGTGCCAGCAGTTTACGGTACAGGGGGCCCGAGCAGTACTTC.

This clonotype was recorded once. This chain links TRBV14 with TRBJ1-1, with a possible D match to TRBD1 (5 bases). Germline V CDR1 and CDR2: SGHDN, FVKESK. The CDR3 totals 13 residues. The V gene lost 1 base and the J gene lost 11 bases, with 14 bases spanning the gap. CDR3 coding DNA: TGTGCCAGCAGCCAAGCGCGGGGGTCCATGGCTTTCTTT. Translation: CASSQARGSMAFF.